Below, one T cell receptor (beta chain) is given with its context. This clonotype was observed at least ten times. Its cognate antigen has yet to be identified. No clone much larger than this one lies a single base away; base qualities are absent. These data originate in a study of spatial heterogeneity in lung cancer (dated by TCRdb to 2018 to 2020). In terms of the full investigation: Beta-chain transcripts were consistently detected in greater numbers than alpha-chain transcripts, which likely reflected higher beta-chain transcript abundance. In non-small cell lung cancer, the study quantitatively compared TCR alpha and beta repertoires across several tumor regions, matched nontumor lung, and blood. In the raw uncorrected reads, each unique combination of TCR and UMI appeared more than ten times on average. Nonsynonymous mutation counts, determined by whole-exome sequencing of tumor tissue, were related to features of the TCR repertoire. Both alpha and beta chains were TCR-sequenced in 220 or so tumor regions, under 85 matched nontumor lung samples and around 50 PBMC samples obtained at surgery. Overall results and qualifications from the work: Confirming at a functional level the hypothesis that regional TCRs recognize regional mutations was considered to require additional single-cell paired TCR alpha and beta sequencing. Ubiquitous expanded tumor TCRs were found in blood more often at tumor resection than at routine follow-up.

The time point label corresponds to: sample taken at primary tumor resection. The donors were approximately 70 patients from the lung TRACERx cohort who had early-stage, untreated non-small cell lung cancer. For TCR sequencing, whole RNA was extracted from tumor and nontumor lung tissue, or from cryopreserved PBMC samples, and no cell sorting was done. A patient was chosen for TCR sequencing only when enough RNA was available from at least two tumor regions. Library prep was done by 5' RACE. TCRdb names NextSeq 500 as the instrument used. To allow correction of PCR and sequencing errors, the TCR library protocol tagged every TCR cDNA molecule with a unique molecular identifier. Processing in the source paper ran as follows. TCR identification, UMI-based error correction and CDR3 extraction were all carried out with Decombinator tools. TCRs above a frequency of 2 per 1,000, corresponding to the top 1% of the tumor frequency distribution, were defined as expanded. Each repertoire was subsampled 100 times to 5,000 TCRs, after which Renyi diversity was computed with the R vegan package. CDR3 similarity networks were constructed using string-kernel similarity of amino acid triplets, with links drawn between CDR3s whose pairwise similarity was above 0.82. TCRdb reran the public reads through fastp at Q25 and MiXCR, keeping productive beta chains. Identical CDR3 protein sequences are pooled into one entry, listed with their most common genes and DNA. None of the V and J calls come from the authors' own analysis; TCRdb made them. The sample includes 39,000 or so distinct CDR3 sequences, with roughly 8% observed a single time. The ten largest clones add up to 25% to 35% of the sample.

V and J are truncated by 2 bases and 2 bases respectively, leaving an intervening sequence of 9 bases. Looking up the germline V gene yields CDR1 ENHRY and CDR2 SYGVKD. From its cysteine to its phenylalanine, the CDR3 spans 14 amino acids. Only the CDR3 part of the read is kept: 42 bases, read in frame from the first base. This chain is built from TRBV10-3 and TRBJ2-5; the D gene is perhaps TRBD2, from 5 matching bases. The sample was PBMCs, taken at surgery. The source of this sequence is a male donor with early-stage non-small cell lung cancer. The nucleotides read TGTGCCATCAGTGAGACCGGGGTACAAGAGACCCAGTACTTC. Protein translation: CAISETGVQETQYF.